The 26 T cell receptor beta chains given below trace back to one sample, sequenced in a study of T-cell reconstitution after alpha-beta-depleted transplantation in children. A TCRbeta library incorporating unique molecular identifiers was prepared. TCRdb recomputed calls from the PCR reads with MiXCR, one row per CDR3 protein. The sample holds 200,000 to 250,000 distinct CDR3 sequences, 7.5% to 9.5% seen once. The sample consisted of PBMCs, mostly from graft donor cells, taken 360 days after TCRalphabeta/CD19-depleted stem cell transplant. Receptors originate from a male patient aged 2 to 9 who had a stem cell transplant for acute myeloid leukemia, so the T cells may come from the graft donor.

This clonotype appeared a few times. The gene calls are TRBV15 and TRBJ2-6, with D unclear. In germline, CDR1 is LNHNV, CDR2 YYDKDF (reference sequence). This CDR3 has 13 residues. V gave up 5 bases and J gave up 0 bases, with 2 bases separating them. The CDR3 region has the DNA TGTGCCACCAGCCTCTCTGGGGCCAACGTCCTGACTTTC. Its translation is CATSLSGANVLTF.

The chain is built from TRBV4-2 and TRBJ2-1, with D uncertain. V lost 1 base to trimming and J lost 3 bases, with 13 bases between them. The V gene's germline CDR1 is LGHNA and CDR2 YNFKEQ. The CDR3 has 16 amino acids. The CDR3: CASSQAAEALYNEQFF. The CDR3 coding sequence is TGTGCCAGCAGCCAAGCGGCAGAAGCCCTCTACAATGAGCAGTTCTTC.

At least ten counts were recorded for this clonotype. The J gene is TRBJ2-3, the V gene TRBV11-2, with D hard to call. CDR1 and CDR2 (germline): SGHAT, FQNNGV. The ends were cut back, 6 bases at V and 6 bases at J, with 10 bases in the middle. This CDR3 has 12 residues. The CDR3 nucleotides are TGTGCCAGCAGTATCCCCGGGGATACGCAGTATTTT. As protein: CASSIPGDTQYF.

This clonotype was recorded at least ten times. V and J are TRBV5-1 and TRBJ2-1; D possibly corresponds to TRBD1 (7 bases). Germline loops: CDR1 SGHRS, CDR2 YFSETQ. The CDR3 spans 16 residues. Trimming left V 0 bases short and J 7 bases short, with 17 bases between. CDR3 sequence (DNA): TGCGCCAGCAGCTTGGGGGGCGGGACAGCCCCAAATGAGCAGTTCTTC. Its translation: CASSLGGGTAPNEQFF.

The J gene is TRBJ1-2, the V gene TRBV28, with D perhaps matching TRBD1 (5 bases). The germline V and J ends were trimmed by 3 bases and 9 bases, with 14 bases remaining between them. The CDR3 spans 13 residues. Germline CDR1 is MDHEN and CDR2 is SYDVKM. The CDR3 DNA follows: TGTGCCAGCAGTTTCCCAACCTGGGGGAGCTACACCTTC. Its translation: CASSFPTWGSYTF.

The V call is TRBV3-1, the J call TRBJ1-1, with D possibly matching TRBD1 (6 bases). The V gene lost 0 bases and the J gene lost 7 bases, with 15 bases spanning the gap. In germline, CDR1 is LGHDT, CDR2 YNNKEL (reference sequence). This CDR3 is 15 amino acids long. CDR3 loop: CASSQDYGGHNEAFF. The CDR3 DNA follows: TGTGCCAGCAGCCAAGATTACGGGGGACACAATGAAGCTTTCTTT.

This clonotype has ten or more counts. The chain links TRBV12-3 or TRBV12-4 to TRBJ1-1; D may be TRBD1 (5 bases). Deletions cut 6 bases from V and 7 bases from J, with 15 bases between. The CDR3 has 13 residues. The CDR3 is CASSPGNWGEAFF. Written as DNA, the CDR3 is TGTGCCAGCAGCCCAGGGAACTGGGGTGAAGCTTTCTTT.

The chain carries TRBV6-2 or TRBV6-3 and TRBJ2-7; D is tentatively TRBD1 or TRBD2 (5 bases each). Trimming removed 6 bases at V and 0 bases at J, with 18 bases between. CDR3 size: 16 residues. CDR1 is MNHEY, CDR2 SVGEGT, per germline. CDR3 residues: CASSYGAGYLSYEQYV. Here the CDR3 DNA reads TGTGCCAGCAGCTACGGGGCAGGGTACCTCTCCTACGAGCAGTACGTC.

This clonotype was counted ten times or more. CDR3 coding DNA: TGTGCCAGCAGTTTATGGGCCGGGGAGCTGTTTTTT. Translating gives CASSLWAGELFF. V usage is TRBV12-3 or TRBV12-4 and J usage is TRBJ2-2; D not certain. V was pared by 2 bases and J by 6 bases, with 4 bases between. The CDR3 consists of 12 residues.

The chain links TRBV4-1 to TRBJ2-5; TRBD2 matches at 10 bases. CDR1 and CDR2 from the germline V gene are MGHRA and YSYEKL. The CDR3 runs 18 residues. With 0 bases clipped from V and 0 bases from J, the junction kept 7 bases outside the gene matches. CDR3 loop: CASSQDTGLAGDQETQYF. The CDR3 coding sequence is TGCGCCAGCAGCCAAGATACGGGGCTAGCGGGAGACCAAGAGACCCAGTACTTC.

This clonotype was seen more than once but under ten times. The chain couples TRBV9 to TRBJ2-1; no clear D. The CDR3 covers 14 residues. Germline values: CDR1 SGDLS, CDR2 YYNGEE. Trimming took off 4 bases at V and 8 bases at J, with 16 bases between the two ends. The CDR3 sequence: CASSLFLKGHEQFF. CDR3 nucleotides: TGTGCCAGCAGCCTTTTCTTAAAGGGTCATGAGCAGTTCTTC.

V gene TRBV4-2 combines with J gene TRBJ1-5, with D hard to call. Germline V CDR1 and CDR2: LGHNA, YNFKEQ. This CDR3 is built from 16 residues. V was cut by 0 bases and J by 2 bases, with 11 bases left in between. The CDR3 sequence: CASSQEKGRGNQPQHF. The CDR3 DNA reads as TGTGCCAGCAGCCAAGAGAAAGGTAGAGGCAATCAGCCCCAGCATTTT.

In this sample, this clonotype turned up many times. CDR3 bases: TGCAGCGTTGATGACGGGAGGGCCTACGAGCAGTACTTC. Translated: CSVDDGRAYEQYF. V gene TRBV29-1 combines with J gene TRBJ2-7; 8 nucleotides agree with TRBD2. This CDR3 has 13 amino acids. J gave up 2 bases and V 3 bases, and 3 bases lay outside the gene matches. The germline CDR1 and CDR2 sequences are SQVTM and ANQGSEA.

This clonotype was counted ten times or more. The genes are TRBV6-5 and TRBJ1-3; D remains ambiguous. CDR1 MNHEY and CDR2 SVGAGI come from the germline V gene. The CDR3 is 14 residues long. Trimming left V 0 bases short and J 16 bases short, with 19 bases between. The CDR3 coding sequence is TGTGCCAGCAGTTACTCGAGGCAGTCGCCTCCTCGGTATTTT. It is translated as CASSYSRQSPPRYF.

This chain uses TRBV20-1 with TRBJ1-1; possibly TRBD1 for D (6 bases). V gave up 3 bases and J gave up 3 bases, with 17 bases separating them. The CDR3 runs 15 residues. Germline V gene sequence: CDR1 DFQATT, CDR2 SNEGSKA (reference sequence). This CDR3 reads CSARAGGGLHTEAFF. The CDR3 DNA reads as TGCAGTGCTAGGGCCGGGGGCGGATTGCACACTGAAGCTTTCTTT.

Concerning this clonotype: A much larger clone lies one base from this, so it may be a read error. The chain carries TRBV12-3 or TRBV12-4 and TRBJ1-5; TRBD1 aligns across 9 bases. The CDR3 has 14 residues. As DNA, the CDR3 is TGTGCCAGCAGTTGGGACAGGGTCAATCGGCCCCAGCATTTT. This encodes CASSWDRVNRPQHF.

This clonotype appeared many times. The V call is TRBV27, the J call TRBJ2-1; weak D call: TRBD2 (6 bases). The CDR3 spans 12 residues. Germline loops: CDR1 MNHEY, CDR2 SMNVEV (reference sequence). Trimming stripped 4 bases from V and 12 bases from J, with 13 bases between. The CDR3, as DNA: TGTGCCAGCAGTTCAGGCGGGAAGACGCAGTTCTTC. This codes for CASSSGGKTQFF.

As for this clonotype: A junction boundary mismatches the germline segment, possibly from a read error. This chain connects TRBV7-3 to TRBJ2-3; perhaps TRBD1 as D (7 bases). Germline V CDR1 and CDR2: SGHTA, FQGTGA. This CDR3 spans 13 amino acids. DNA of the CDR3: TGTGCCAGCAGGGAGGGGGCCACAGGTACGCAGTATTTT. Translation gives CASREGATGTQYF.

The V and J genes are TRBV7-2 and TRBJ2-3, with TRBD2 matching over 12 bases. After removal of 3 bases from V and 0 bases from J, the junction contained 4 bases not matched to a gene. Germline V CDR1 and CDR2: SGHTA, FQGNSA. CDR3 length: 17 residues. CDR3 DNA sequence: TGTGCCAGCAGCTTGGGGACTAGCGGGTGGAGCACAGATACGCAGTATTTT. Its protein is CASSLGTSGWSTDTQYF.

This clonotype was observed a few times. The chain uses TRBV4-1 and TRBJ2-1, with TRBD2 matching 8 bases. Germline V gene data show CDR1 as MGHRA and CDR2 as YSYEKL. J was trimmed by 4 bases and V by 2 bases; bases with no gene match: 7. The CDR3 consists of 16 residues. CDR3 loop: CASSQFREGLYNEQFF. As DNA, the CDR3 is TGCGCCAGCAGCCAATTCCGGGAGGGCCTATACAATGAGCAGTTCTTC.

The chain combines TRBV4-1 with TRBJ2-5; possibly TRBD1 for D (6 bases). The ends were cut back, 8 bases at V and 2 bases at J, with 12 bases in the middle. The germline gives CDR1 MGHRA, CDR2 YSYEKL. The CDR3 totals 13 residues. This CDR3 reads CASQWTEQETQYF. The CDR3, as DNA: TGCGCCAGCCAGTGGACAGAGCAAGAGACCCAGTACTTC.

In this sample, this clonotype turned up many times. The chain couples TRBV5-5 to TRBJ2-3; 12 nucleotides line up with TRBD2. The CDR3 is 16 residues long. The V gene's germline CDR1 is SGHKS and CDR2 YYEKEE (reference sequence). After removal of 0 bases from V and 4 bases from J, the junction contained 3 bases not matched to a gene. CDR3 DNA: TGTGCCAGCAGCTTGGTGCTAGCGGGGGGGCCAGATACGCAGTATTTT. Translation gives CASSLVLAGGPDTQYF.

This clonotype showed up just a few times. The chain links TRBV20-1 to TRBJ2-7, with TRBD1 identical over 9 bases. CDR3 size: 17 residues. Trimming removed 4 bases from V and 3 bases from J; junction bases left unmatched: 16. In germline, CDR1 is DFQATT, CDR2 SNEGSKA (reference sequence). The CDR3 protein is CSANGWTGVLPVYEQYF. CDR3 sequence (DNA): TGCAGTGCTAATGGGTGGACAGGGGTCCTTCCAGTCTACGAGCAGTACTTC.

V gene TRBV7-8 combines with J gene TRBJ1-5; 7 nucleotides agree with TRBD1. The junction had 9 bases not matched to a gene; V was cut back by 6 bases and J by 7 bases. The CDR3 is 14 amino acids. Germline CDR1 is SGHVS and CDR2 is FQNEAQ. CDR3 sequence reads: CASSTNRGGQPQHF. CDR3 nucleotides: TGTGCCAGCAGTACTAACAGGGGAGGCCAGCCCCAGCATTTT.

A few counts support this clonotype. The chain uses TRBV5-6 and TRBJ2-3; 14 bases align to TRBD2. Germline V gives CDR1 SGHDT, CDR2 YYEEEE. V was clipped by 4 bases and J by 3 bases; unmatched bases: 10. This CDR3 is 18 amino acids long. CDR3 protein: CASSAQVTSGGVTDTQYF. The DNA of the CDR3 is TGTGCCAGCAGCGCCCAGGTGACTAGCGGGGGGGTTACAGATACGCAGTATTTT.

The chain employs TRBV7-9 and TRBJ2-2; perhaps TRBD1 as D (6 bases). This CDR3 spans 15 amino acids. Germline V CDR1 and CDR2: SEHNR, FQNEAQ (reference sequence). Trimming removed 4 bases at V and 6 bases at J, with 15 bases between. The DNA of the CDR3 is TGTGCCAGCAGCTCGATAGGGGGTATCGCCGGGGAGCTGTTTTTT. It is translated as CASSSIGGIAGELFF.